This T cell receptor (beta chain) was obtained from a study of Ad26.COV2.S vaccination and SARS-CoV-2 variants. For the study at large: The donor participated in the COV1001 trial, in its Ad26.COV2.S arm. The vaccine Ad26.COV2.S was put into the muscle once, or twice with 56 days between.

Assay used: immunoSEQ multiplex PCR; TCRdb lists only in-frame clones, some missing. The sample yields 350,000 to 500,000 clones, 90% seen once. A word on this clone: Its antigen is not known.

Germline-derived CDR1 and CDR2 are MNHNS and SASEGT. The CDR3 contains 15 residues. The V gene end was trimmed by 1 base and the J gene end by 6 bases; junction bases not matched to a gene: 8. Regarding the study as a whole: Breadth measured for non-spike TCRs was similar across vaccine and placebo recipients.

The treatment here: about 20 received Ad26.COV2.S at low or high dose, single or two shots; 5 received placebo; per-sample allocation not given. The investigators took samples on day 63 after the first vaccine or placebo injection. The TCR was taken from a person between 18 and 59 years old who received the Ad26.COV2.S COVID-19 vaccine or a placebo. The chain recombines TRBV6-1 with TRBJ2-7; 8 bases are shared with TRBD1. Sequences were derived from peripheral blood, sampled in a trial of Ad26.COV2.S vaccine versus placebo. Written as DNA, the CDR3 is TGTGCCAGCAGTGAAGAGGGTCAGGGGGCGGTCGAGCAGTACTTC. Translating it yields CASSEEGQGAVEQYF.